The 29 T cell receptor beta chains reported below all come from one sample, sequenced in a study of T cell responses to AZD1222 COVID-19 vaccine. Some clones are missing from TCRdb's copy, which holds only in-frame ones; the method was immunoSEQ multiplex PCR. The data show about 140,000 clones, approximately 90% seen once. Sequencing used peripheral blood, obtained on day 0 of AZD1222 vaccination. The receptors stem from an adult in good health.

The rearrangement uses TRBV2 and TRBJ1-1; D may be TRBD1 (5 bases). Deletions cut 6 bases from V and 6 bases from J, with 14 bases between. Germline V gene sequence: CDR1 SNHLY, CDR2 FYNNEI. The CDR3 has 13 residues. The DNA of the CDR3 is TGTGCCAGCAGGCTGACAGAGAGGTCTGAAGCTTTCTTT. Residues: CASRLTERSEAFF. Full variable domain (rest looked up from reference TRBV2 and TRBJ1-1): EPEVTQTPSHQVTQMGQEVILRCVPISNHLYFYWYRQILGQKVEFLVSFYNNEISEKSEIFDDQFSVERPDGSNFTLKIRSTKLEDSAMYFCASRLTERSEAFFGQGTRLTVV.

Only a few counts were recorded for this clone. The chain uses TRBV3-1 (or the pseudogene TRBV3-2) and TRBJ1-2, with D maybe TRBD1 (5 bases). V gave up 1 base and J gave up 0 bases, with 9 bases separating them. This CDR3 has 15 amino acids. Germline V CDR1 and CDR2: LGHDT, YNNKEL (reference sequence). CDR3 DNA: TGTGCCAGCAGCCAAGCGGGGGGAGCTAACTATGGCTACACCTTC. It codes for CASSQAGGANYGYTF.

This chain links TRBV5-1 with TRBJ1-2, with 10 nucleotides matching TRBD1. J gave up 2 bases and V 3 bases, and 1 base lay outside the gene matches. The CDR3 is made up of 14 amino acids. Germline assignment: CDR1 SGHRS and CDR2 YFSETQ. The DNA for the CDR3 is TGCGCCAGCAGCTCGGGACAGGGGAACTATGGCTACACCTTC. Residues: CASSSGQGNYGYTF.

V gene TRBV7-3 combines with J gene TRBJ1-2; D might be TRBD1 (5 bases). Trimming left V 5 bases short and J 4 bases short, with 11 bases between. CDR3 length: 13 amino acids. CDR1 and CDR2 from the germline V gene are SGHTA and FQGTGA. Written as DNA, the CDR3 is TGTGCCAGCAGCCCGGGACCGACCTATGGCTACACCTTC. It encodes CASSPGPTYGYTF.

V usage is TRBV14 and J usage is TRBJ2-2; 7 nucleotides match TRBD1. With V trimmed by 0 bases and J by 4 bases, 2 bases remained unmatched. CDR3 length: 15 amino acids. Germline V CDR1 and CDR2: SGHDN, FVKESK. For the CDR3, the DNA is TGTGCCAGCAGCCAAGATTGGACAGGCACCGGGGAGCTGTTTTTT. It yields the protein CASSQDWTGTGELFF.

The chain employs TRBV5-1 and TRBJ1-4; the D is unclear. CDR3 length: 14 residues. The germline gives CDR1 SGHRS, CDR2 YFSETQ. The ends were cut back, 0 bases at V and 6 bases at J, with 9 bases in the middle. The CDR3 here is CASSLVGQHEKLFF. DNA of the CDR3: TGCGCCAGCAGCTTGGTTGGGCAGCATGAAAAACTGTTTTTT. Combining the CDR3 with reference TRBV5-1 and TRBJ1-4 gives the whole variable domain KAGVTQTPRYLIKTRGQQVTLSCSPISGHRSVSWYQQTPGQGLQFLFEYFSETQRNKGNFPGRFSGRQFSNSRSEMNVSTLELGDSALYLCASSLVGQHEKLFFGSGTQLSVL.

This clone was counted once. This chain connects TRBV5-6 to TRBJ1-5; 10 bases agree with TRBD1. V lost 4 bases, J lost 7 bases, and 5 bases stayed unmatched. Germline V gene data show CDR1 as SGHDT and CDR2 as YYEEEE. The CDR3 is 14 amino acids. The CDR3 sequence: CASSLGQGIQPQHF. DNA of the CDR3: TGTGCCAGCAGCCTGGGACAGGGGATACAGCCCCAGCATTTT.

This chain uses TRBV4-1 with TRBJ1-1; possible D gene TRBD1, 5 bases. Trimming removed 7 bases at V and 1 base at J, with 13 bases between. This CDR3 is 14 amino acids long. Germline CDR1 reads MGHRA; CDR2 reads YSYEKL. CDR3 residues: CASMGRGGNTEAFF. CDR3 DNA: TGCGCCAGCATGGGAAGGGGCGGGAACACTGAAGCTTTCTTT.

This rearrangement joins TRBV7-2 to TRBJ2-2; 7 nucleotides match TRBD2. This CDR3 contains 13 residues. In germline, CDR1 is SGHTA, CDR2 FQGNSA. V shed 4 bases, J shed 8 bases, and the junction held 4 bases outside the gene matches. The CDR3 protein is CASSSRTSGELFF. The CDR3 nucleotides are TGTGCCAGCAGCTCCCGGACTAGTGGGGAGCTGTTTTTT.

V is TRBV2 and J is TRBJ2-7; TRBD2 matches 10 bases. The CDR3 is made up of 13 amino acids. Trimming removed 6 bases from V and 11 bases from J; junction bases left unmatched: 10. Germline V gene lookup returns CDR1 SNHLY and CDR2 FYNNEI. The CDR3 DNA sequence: TGTGCCAGCAGCCGGACTAGCGGACTTGAGGAGTACTTC. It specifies CASSRTSGLEEYF.

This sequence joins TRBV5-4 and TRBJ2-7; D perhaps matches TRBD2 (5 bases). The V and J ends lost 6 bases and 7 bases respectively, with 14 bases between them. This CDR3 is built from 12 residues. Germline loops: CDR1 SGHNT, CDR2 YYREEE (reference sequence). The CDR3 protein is CASTTSSGEQYF. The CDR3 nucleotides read TGTGCCAGCACCACAAGTTCGGGAGAGCAGTACTTC.

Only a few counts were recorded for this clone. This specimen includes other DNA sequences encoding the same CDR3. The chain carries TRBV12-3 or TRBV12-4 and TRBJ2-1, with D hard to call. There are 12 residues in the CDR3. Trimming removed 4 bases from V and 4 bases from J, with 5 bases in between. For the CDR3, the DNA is TGTGCCAGCAGTTCCCGGTACAATGAGCAGTTCTTC. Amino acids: CASSSRYNEQFF.

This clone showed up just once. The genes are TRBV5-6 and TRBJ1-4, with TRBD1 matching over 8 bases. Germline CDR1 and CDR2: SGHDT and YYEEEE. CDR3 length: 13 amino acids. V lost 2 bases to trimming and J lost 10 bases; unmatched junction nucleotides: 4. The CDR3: CASSFRGHGKLFF. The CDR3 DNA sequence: TGTGCCAGCAGCTTCAGGGGGCATGGAAAACTGTTTTTT.

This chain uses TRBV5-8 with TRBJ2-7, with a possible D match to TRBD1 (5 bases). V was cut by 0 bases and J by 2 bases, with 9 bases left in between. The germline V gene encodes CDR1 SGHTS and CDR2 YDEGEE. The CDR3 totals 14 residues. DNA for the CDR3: TGTGCCAGCAGCTTGGTTGCAGGGACCTACGAGCAGTACTTC. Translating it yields CASSLVAGTYEQYF.

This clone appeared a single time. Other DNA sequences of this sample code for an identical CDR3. The CDR3: CASSLLSYEQYF. For the CDR3, the DNA is TGTGCCAGCAGTCTACTCTCCTACGAGCAGTACTTC. The chain links TRBV3-1 (or the pseudogene TRBV3-2) to TRBJ2-7; no clear D gene. CDR3 length: 12 amino acids. Trimming shortened V by 6 bases and J by 0 bases, and 6 bases separated the two germline ends. Germline CDR1 reads LGHDT; CDR2 reads YNNKEL (reference sequence).

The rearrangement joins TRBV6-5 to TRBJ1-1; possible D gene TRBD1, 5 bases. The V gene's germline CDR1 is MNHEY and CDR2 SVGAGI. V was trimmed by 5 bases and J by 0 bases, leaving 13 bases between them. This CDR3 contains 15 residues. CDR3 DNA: TGTGCCAGCAGTATCCGGGGGATATTGAACACTGAAGCTTTCTTT. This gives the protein CASSIRGILNTEAFF.

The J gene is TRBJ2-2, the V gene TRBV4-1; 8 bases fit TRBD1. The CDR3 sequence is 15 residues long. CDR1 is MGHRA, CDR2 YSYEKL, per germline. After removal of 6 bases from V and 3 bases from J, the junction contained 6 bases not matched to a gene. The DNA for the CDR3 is TGCGCCAGCAGTCGGCAACAGGGGGACACCGGGGAGCTGTTTTTT. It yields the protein CASSRQQGDTGELFF.

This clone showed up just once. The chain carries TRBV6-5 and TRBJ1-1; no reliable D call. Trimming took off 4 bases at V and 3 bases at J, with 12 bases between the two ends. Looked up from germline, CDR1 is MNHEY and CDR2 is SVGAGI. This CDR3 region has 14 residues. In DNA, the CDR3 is TGTGCCAGCAGTTTCAGGAGGGCAGACACTGAAGCTTTCTTT. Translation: CASSFRRADTEAFF.

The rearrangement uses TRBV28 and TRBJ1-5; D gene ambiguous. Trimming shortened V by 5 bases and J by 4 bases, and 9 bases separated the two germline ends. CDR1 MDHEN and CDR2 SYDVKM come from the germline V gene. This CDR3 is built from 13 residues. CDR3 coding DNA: TGTGCCAGCAGTCCTACAAGAAATCAGCCCCAGCATTTT. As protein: CASSPTRNQPQHF.

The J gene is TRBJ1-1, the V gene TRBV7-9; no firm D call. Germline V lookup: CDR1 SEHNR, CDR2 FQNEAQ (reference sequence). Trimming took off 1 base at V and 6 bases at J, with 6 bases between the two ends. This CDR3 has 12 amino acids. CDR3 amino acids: CASSLESAEAFF. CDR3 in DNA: TGTGCCAGCAGCTTAGAAAGTGCTGAAGCTTTCTTT.

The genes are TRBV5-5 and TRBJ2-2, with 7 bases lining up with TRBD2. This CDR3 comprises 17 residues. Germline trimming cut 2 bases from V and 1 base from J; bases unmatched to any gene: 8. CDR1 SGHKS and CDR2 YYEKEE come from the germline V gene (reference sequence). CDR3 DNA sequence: TGTGCCAGCAGCTTAATATCGGGGGGTCGGAACACCGGGGAGCTGTTTTTT. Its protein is CASSLISGGRNTGELFF.

CDR3 DNA sequence: TGTGCCAGCAGCTTGACAGGAGATACGCAGTATTTT. Its translation is CASSLTGDTQYF. This rearrangement joins TRBV7-9 to TRBJ2-3, with a possible D match to TRBD1 (6 bases). The germline V gene has CDR1 SEHNR and CDR2 FQNEAQ (reference sequence). The CDR3 has 12 residues. V lost 3 bases, J lost 5 bases, and 6 bases lay in between. Variable domain in full (rest from reference TRBV7-9 and TRBJ2-3): DTGVSQNPRHKITKRGQNVTFRCDPISEHNRLYWYRQTLGQGPEFLTYFQNEAQLEKSRLLSDRFSAERPKGSFSTLEIQRTEQGDSAMYLCASSLTGDTQYFGPGTRLTVL.

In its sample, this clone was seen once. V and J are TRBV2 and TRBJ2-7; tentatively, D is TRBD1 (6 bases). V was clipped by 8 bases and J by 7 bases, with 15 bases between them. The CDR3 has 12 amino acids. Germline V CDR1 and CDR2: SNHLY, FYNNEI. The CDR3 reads CASLRGREEQYF. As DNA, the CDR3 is TGTGCCAGCCTAAGGGGGAGAGAGGAGCAGTACTTC.

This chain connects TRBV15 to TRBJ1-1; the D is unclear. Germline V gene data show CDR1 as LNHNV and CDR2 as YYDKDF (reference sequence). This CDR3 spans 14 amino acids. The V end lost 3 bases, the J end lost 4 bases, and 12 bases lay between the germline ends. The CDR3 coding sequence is TGTGCCACCAGCAGTATTGACGCGGGCACTGAAGCTTTCTTT. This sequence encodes CATSSIDAGTEAFF.

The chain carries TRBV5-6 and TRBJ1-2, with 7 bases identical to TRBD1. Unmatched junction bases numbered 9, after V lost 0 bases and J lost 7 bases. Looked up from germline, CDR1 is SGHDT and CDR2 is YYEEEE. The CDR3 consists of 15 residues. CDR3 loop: CASSLVFTGVGGYTF. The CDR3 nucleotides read TGTGCCAGCAGCTTGGTGTTTACAGGGGTCGGTGGCTACACCTTC.

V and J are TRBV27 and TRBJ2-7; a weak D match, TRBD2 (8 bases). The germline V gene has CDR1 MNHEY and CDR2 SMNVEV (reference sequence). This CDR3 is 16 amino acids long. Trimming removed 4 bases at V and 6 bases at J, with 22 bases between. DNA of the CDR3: TGTGCCAGCAGTTGGGCCCCAGGGGGAAGCGGGAGCGAGCAGTACTTC. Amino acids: CASSWAPGGSGSEQYF.

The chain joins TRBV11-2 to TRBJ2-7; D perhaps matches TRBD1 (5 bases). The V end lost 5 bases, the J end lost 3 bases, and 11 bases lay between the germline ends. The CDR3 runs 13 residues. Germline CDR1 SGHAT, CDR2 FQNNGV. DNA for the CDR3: TGTGCCAGCAGCGGGGCGTTATACTACGAGCAGTACTTC. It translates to CASSGALYYEQYF. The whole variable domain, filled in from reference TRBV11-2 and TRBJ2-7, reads EAGVAQSPRYKIIEKRQSVAFWCNPISGHATLYWYQQILGQGPKLLIQFQNNGVVDDSQLPKDRFSAERLKGVDSTLKIQPAKLEDSAVYLCASSGALYYEQYFGPGTRLTVT.

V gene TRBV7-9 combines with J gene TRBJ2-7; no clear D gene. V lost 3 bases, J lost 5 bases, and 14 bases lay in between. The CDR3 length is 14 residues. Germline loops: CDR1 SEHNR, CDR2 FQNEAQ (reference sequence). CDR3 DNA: TGTGCCAGCAGCTTTCAGTCGAGAACGGACGAGCAGTACTTC. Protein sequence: CASSFQSRTDEQYF.

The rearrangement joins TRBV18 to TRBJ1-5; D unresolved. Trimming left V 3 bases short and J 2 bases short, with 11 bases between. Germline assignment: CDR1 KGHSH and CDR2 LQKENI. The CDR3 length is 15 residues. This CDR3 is CASSPSQVGNQPQHF. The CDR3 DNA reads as TGTGCCAGCTCACCTAGTCAGGTGGGCAATCAGCCCCAGCATTTT. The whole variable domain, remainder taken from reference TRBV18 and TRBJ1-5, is NAGVMQNPRHLVRRRGQEARLRCSPMKGHSHVYWYRQLPEEGLKFMVYLQKENIIDESGMPKERFSAEFPKEGPSILRIQQVVRGDSAAYFCASSPSQVGNQPQHFGDGTRLSIL.